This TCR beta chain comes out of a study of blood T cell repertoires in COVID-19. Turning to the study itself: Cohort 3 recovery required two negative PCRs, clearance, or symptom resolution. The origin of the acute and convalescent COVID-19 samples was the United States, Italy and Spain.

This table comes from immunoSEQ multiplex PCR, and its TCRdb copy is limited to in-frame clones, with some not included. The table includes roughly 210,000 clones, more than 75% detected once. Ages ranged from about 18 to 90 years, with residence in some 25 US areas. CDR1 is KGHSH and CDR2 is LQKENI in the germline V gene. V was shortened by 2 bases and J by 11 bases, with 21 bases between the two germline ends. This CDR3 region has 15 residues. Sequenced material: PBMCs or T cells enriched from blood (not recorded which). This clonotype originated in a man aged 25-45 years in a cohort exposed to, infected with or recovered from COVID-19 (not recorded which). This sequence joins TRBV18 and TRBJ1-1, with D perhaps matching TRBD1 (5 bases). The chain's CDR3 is CASSPFQGYLSLAFF. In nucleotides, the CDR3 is TGTGCCAGCTCACCATTTCAGGGTTACCTGAGTTTGGCTTTCTTT.